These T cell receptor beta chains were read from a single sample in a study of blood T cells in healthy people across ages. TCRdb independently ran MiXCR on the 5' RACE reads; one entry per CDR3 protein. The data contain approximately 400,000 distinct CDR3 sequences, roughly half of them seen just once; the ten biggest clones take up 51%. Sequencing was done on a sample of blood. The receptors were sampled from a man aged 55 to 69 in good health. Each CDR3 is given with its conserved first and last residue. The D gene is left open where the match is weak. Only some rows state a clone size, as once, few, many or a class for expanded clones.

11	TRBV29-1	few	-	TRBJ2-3	TGCAGCGCTGCCCACACAGATACGCAGTATTTT	CSAAHTDTQYF
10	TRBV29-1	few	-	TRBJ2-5	TGCAGCGTTTACCAAGAGACCCAGTACTTC	CSVYQETQYF
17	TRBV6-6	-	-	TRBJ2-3	TGTGCCAGCAGTCCGCTGTTTGGGGGATCAGGTACAGATACGCAGTATTTT	CASSPLFGGSGTDTQYF
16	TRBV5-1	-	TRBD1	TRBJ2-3	TGCGCCAGCAGCGCTGGACAGGGGGCCGGCGCAGATACGCAGTATTTT	CASSAGQGAGADTQYF
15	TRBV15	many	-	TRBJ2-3	TGTGCCACCAGCAGAGATCGCGGATACACAGATACGCAGTATTTT	CATSRDRGYTDTQYF
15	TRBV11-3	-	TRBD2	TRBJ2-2	TGTGCCAGCAGCCCGGCGGCGGGAGCCACCGGGGAGCTGTTTTTT	CASSPAAGATGELFF
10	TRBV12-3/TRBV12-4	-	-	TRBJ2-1	TGTGCCAGCAGGCCGGACCCTCAGTTCTTC	CASRPDPQFF
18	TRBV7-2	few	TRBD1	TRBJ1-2	TGTGCCAGCAGCTTAGCTTTTGTCGGGACAGGGGATAGAGGGAGCTACACCTTC	CASSLAFVGTGDRGSYTF
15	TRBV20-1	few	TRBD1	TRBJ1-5	TGCAGTGCTAGGAGCGGACAGGGTAACAATCAGCCCCAGCATTTT	CSARSGQGNNQPQHF
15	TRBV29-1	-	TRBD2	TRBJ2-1	TGCACCTTTACGGCGCTAGCGGGAGCTTACAATGAGCAGTTCTTC	CTFTALAGAYNEQFF
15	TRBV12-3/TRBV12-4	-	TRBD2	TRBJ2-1	TGTGCCACCCGAGGGGCGGGGGGGCGCCACAATGAGCAGTTCTTC	CATRGAGGRHNEQFF
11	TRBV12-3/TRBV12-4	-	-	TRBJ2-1	TGTGCCAGCGTGGAAACGGGTGAGCAGTTCTTC	CASVETGEQFF
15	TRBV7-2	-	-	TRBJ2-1	TGTGCCAGCAGCCAATTACCGAGCTCCTACAATGAGCAGTTCTTC	CASSQLPSSYNEQFF
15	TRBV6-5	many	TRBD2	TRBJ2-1	TGTGCCAGCAGTTCCACCGGGACTAGCGGGATTGAGCAGTTCTTC	CASSSTGTSGIEQFF
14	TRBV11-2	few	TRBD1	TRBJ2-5	TGTGCCAGCAGCTTAGACGTGACAGGGAAAACCCAGTACTTC	CASSLDVTGKTQYF
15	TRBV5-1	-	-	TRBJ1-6	TGCGCCAGCAGCTTGCGAGACAGGTCCTCTTCACCCCTCCACTTT	CASSLRDRSSSPLHF
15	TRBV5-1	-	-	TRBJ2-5	TGCGCCAGCAGCTTGGGCCTGGGGACCCAAGAGACCCAGTACTTC	CASSLGLGTQETQYF
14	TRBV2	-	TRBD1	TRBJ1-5	TGTGCCAGCAATCTTAGACAGGGGAATCAGCCCCAGCATTTT	CASNLRQGNQPQHF
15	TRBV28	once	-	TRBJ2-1	TGTGCCAGCAAGGTCGGCGGGACCTCCTACAATGAGCAGTTCTTC	CASKVGGTSYNEQFF
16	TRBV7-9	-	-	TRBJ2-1	TGTGCCAGCAGCAAAACCGGGATAACTTTTTACAATGAGCAGTTCTTC	CASSKTGITFYNEQFF
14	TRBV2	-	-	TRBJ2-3	TGTGCCAGCAGTGTAGAAGGGCTGGCAGATACGCAGTATTTT	CASSVEGLADTQYF
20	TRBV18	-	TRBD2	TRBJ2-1	TGTGCCAGCTCACCAGTCCCCGGGACTAGCGGGGGGAGCTCCTACAATGAGCAGTTCTTC	CASSPVPGTSGGSSYNEQFF
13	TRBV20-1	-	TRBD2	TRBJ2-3	TGCAGTGCTCTAGCGGGGAGCACAGATACGCAGTATTTT	CSALAGSTDTQYF
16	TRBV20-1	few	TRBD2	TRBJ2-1	TGCAGTGCTAAGGGACTAGCGGGGGGATTCTACAATGAGCAGTTCTTC	CSAKGLAGGFYNEQFF
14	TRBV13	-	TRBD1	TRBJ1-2	TGTGCCAGCAGCCTAGAGGGACAGGTGGATGGCTACACCTTC	CASSLEGQVDGYTF
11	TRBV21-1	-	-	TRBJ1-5	TGTGCCAGCAGCAAGGTAGGCACTCGGCATTTT	CASSKVGTRHF
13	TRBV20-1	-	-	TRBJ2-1	TGCAGTGCTATAGGGGCCGACGGGGTTGAGCAGTTCTTC	CSAIGADGVEQFF